The sequence of this TCR beta chain was determined in a study of blood T cell repertoires in COVID-19. V was pared by 8 bases and J by 2 bases, with 18 bases of the junction left unmatched. Germline CDR1 and CDR2: SGHVS and FNYEAQ. The CDR3 totals 19 residues. How the authors handled the data: Reference gene primers were amplified, and this amplification served to estimate nucleated cell counts. Method: immunoSEQ multiplex PCR; TCRdb's copy keeps in-frame clones and lacks some. The V and J calls and clone size were taken over from that table, and D and trimming were inferred from the DNA. The table shows some 200,000 clones, with about 80% occurring only once. This clone was observed a few times.

The chain has TRBV7-6 and TRBJ2-1; 10 positions match TRBD2. Material: peripheral blood. The source of this sequence is a human donor with acute or convalescent COVID-19. The donor label of this sample is uncertain. Here the CDR3 DNA reads TGTGCCAGCGCCCCAGCAGGGTTTCGGACTAGCGGAACCTACAATGAGCAGTTCTTC. It yields the protein CASAPAGFRTSGTYNEQFF.